Detailed here is one TCR beta chain. The antigen is not known. The source of the sample is a study of T cell responses to AZD1222 COVID-19 vaccine. Study-wide results and caveats: After the peak T cell response, and only then, were repertoires sampled. An increase in Spike-specific TCR breadth and depth was observed after two AZD1222 doses. Females made up more of the donors, who were largely white British, and clonal diversity may have come out too low. Seropositive at baseline were only a handful of AZD1222 recipients.

Measured with immunoSEQ multiplex PCR; TCRdb has only the in-frame clones, and not every one. The sample lists 160,000 or so clones; about 92% were seen once. This clonotype was sampled from an adult who received the AZD1222 COVID-19 vaccine. The source material was peripheral blood, sampled 28 days after the second AZD1222 dose.

The DNA of the CDR3 is TGTGCCTGTTCAGCCACTTTGAACACTGAAGCTTTCTTT. Residues: CACSATLNTEAFF. This chain joins TRBV27 and TRBJ1-1; D remains ambiguous. The CDR3 is made up of 13 amino acids. Trimming removed 11 bases from V and 0 bases from J, with 13 bases in between. CDR1 is MNHEY, CDR2 SMNVEV, per germline (reference sequence).